The 2 T cell receptor beta chains reported below all come from one sample, sequenced in a study of blood T cell repertoires in COVID-19. Produced via immunoSEQ multiplex PCR; TCRdb's table is partial and in-frame only. The sample includes approximately 200,000 clones, roughly four fifths of them seen just once. Sequencing was carried out using PBMCs or T cells enriched from blood (not recorded which). All receptors derive from a man aged 40-55 years who had recovered from COVID-19.

This clone was observed a single time. The chain combines TRBV7-2 with TRBJ2-3, with TRBD2 identical over 7 bases. This CDR3 contains 17 residues. The ends lost 0 bases at V and 4 bases at J; junction bases unmatched: 10. The germline gives CDR1 SGHTA, CDR2 FQGNSA. The CDR3 reads CASSLAPFGGGSDTQYF. The DNA for the CDR3 is TGTGCCAGCAGCTTAGCCCCTTTCGGGGGAGGGTCAGATACGCAGTATTTT.

The chain recombines TRBV3-1 (or the pseudogene TRBV3-2) with TRBJ1-5; D is possibly TRBD1 (6 bases). The ends were cut back, 4 bases at V and 0 bases at J, with 10 bases in the middle. CDR1 and CDR2 (germline): LGHDT, YNNKEL (reference sequence). This CDR3 is 15 amino acids long. In nucleotides, the CDR3 is TGTGCCAGCAGCCCGGGACACCTTAGCAATCAGCCCCAGCATTTT. Translating it yields CASSPGHLSNQPQHF.